These 24 T cell receptor beta chains were sequenced from one sample in a study of cytomegalovirus exposure and HLA in healthy donors. A multiplex PCR was run with 60 Vbeta primers and 13 Jbeta primers. Assay used: immunoSEQ multiplex PCR; TCRdb lists only in-frame clones, some missing. In the table there are some 200,000 clones, 82% of which are singletons. Sample: PBMCs. Receptors were obtained from a woman aged 18-29 years in good health and CMV-seronegative.

The V gene is TRBV5-1, the J gene TRBJ1-6; D may be TRBD1 (6 bases). Germline V gene sequence: CDR1 SGHRS, CDR2 YFSETQ. CDR3 length: 16 residues. Trimming left V 5 bases short and J 8 bases short, with 20 bases between. The CDR3 spells CASSSPSGQSHSPLHF. The CDR3, as DNA: TGCGCCAGCAGTTCCCCTTCGGGACAAAGTCATTCACCCCTCCACTTT.

This chain connects TRBV11-2 to TRBJ2-3; 9 bases map to TRBD2. Germline V CDR1 and CDR2: SGHAT, FQNNGV. The V and J ends lost 2 bases and 6 bases, in that order; junction bases with no gene match: 3. The CDR3 runs 14 residues. CDR3 in amino acids: CASSLRLAVDTQYF. The CDR3 DNA sequence: TGTGCCAGCAGCTTAAGACTAGCGGTGGATACGCAGTATTTT.

The count of this clone is one. The chain employs TRBV11-2 and TRBJ2-5; D ambiguous. This CDR3 comprises 11 residues. The V gene's germline CDR1 is SGHAT and CDR2 FQNNGV. With 1 base removed from V and 8 bases from J, the gap between germline ends came to 5 bases. CDR3 in DNA: TGTGCCAGCAGCTTAGGAGCTACCCAGTACTTC. Translation gives CASSLGATQYF.

The chain recombines TRBV27 with TRBJ1-1; D is unresolved. This CDR3 spans 14 amino acids. Per germline, CDR1 MNHEY and CDR2 SMNVEV (reference sequence). V was trimmed by 2 bases and J by 4 bases, leaving 11 bases between them. CDR3 nucleotide sequence: TGTGCCAGCAGTTTAAGCGGGTACGGCACTGAAGCTTTCTTT. Amino acid sequence: CASSLSGYGTEAFF.

This clone was counted a single time. The CDR3 does not end in the conserved phenylalanine or tryptophan, so this is likely a read error. No DNA is shown, since the ends of the CDR3 on it are uncertain; the CDR3 is the one TCRdb lists. The gene calls are TRBV6-6 and TRBJ2-6; the table's D call of TRBD1 was not tested on the DNA. The CDR3 spans 8 residues, counting both ends. The V gene's germline CDR1 is MNHNY and CDR2 SVGAGI (reference sequence). The CDR3 sequence is CASSRKQG.

This chain uses TRBV27 with TRBJ1-1, with 9 bases matching TRBD1. Germline CDR1 reads MNHEY; CDR2 reads SMNVEV (reference sequence). Trimming at V came to 5 bases and at J to 9 bases, leaving 13 bases not matched to a gene. There are 15 residues in the CDR3. The CDR3 region has the DNA TGTGCCAGCAGTCCACGGACAGGGGCGGTCGAAAAAGCTTTCTTT. Amino acids: CASSPRTGAVEKAFF.

The J gene is TRBJ2-1, the V gene TRBV10-1; 8 bases align to TRBD1. Per the germline V gene, CDR1 is WNHNN and CDR2 is SYGVQD (reference sequence). The ends lost 10 bases at V and 7 bases at J; junction bases unmatched: 21. The CDR3 consists of 17 residues. CDR3 in amino acids: CATSEGAGGYEGNEQFF. CDR3 DNA: TGCGCCACTTCGGAGGGGGCAGGGGGCTATGAAGGAAATGAGCAGTTCTTC.

This rearrangement joins TRBV9 to TRBJ2-1; the D gene is possibly TRBD1 (6 bases). Germline-derived CDR1 and CDR2 are SGDLS and YYNGEE. The V end was cut by 0 bases, the J end by 5 bases, with 6 bases between. The CDR3 covers 13 residues. CDR3 nucleotide sequence: TGTGCCAGCAGCGTAGGGGGGCACAATGAGCAGTTCTTC. Translated: CASSVGGHNEQFF.

The chain couples TRBV6-6 to TRBJ2-7; a possible D gene is TRBD1 (6 bases). V dropped 0 bases and J dropped 2 bases, with 11 bases sitting between them. The CDR3 has 15 residues. CDR1 is MNHNY and CDR2 is SVGAGI in the germline V gene (reference sequence). The CDR3 sequence: CASSYSGAGAYEQYV. The CDR3 DNA reads as TGTGCCAGCAGTTACTCCGGGGCAGGGGCCTACGAGCAGTACGTC.

The chain employs TRBV7-2 and TRBJ2-1; perhaps TRBD2 as D (6 bases). Germline CDR1 is SGHTA and CDR2 is FQGNSA. The CDR3 loop spans 13 amino acids. V dropped 6 bases and J dropped 4 bases, with 10 bases sitting between them. CDR3: CASRTSGYNEQFF. CDR3 sequence (DNA): TGTGCCAGCAGAACGAGCGGGTACAATGAGCAGTTCTTC.

This clone was found a few times. The chain is built from TRBV4-3 and TRBJ2-1; 9 bases align to TRBD2. The length of the CDR3 is 14 residues. The V segment lost 4 bases and the J segment 9 bases; nucleotides outside the gene matches: 7. Germline loops: CDR1 LGHNA, CDR2 YSLEER. The chain's CDR3 is CASSPSAGGREQFF. CDR3 nucleotides: TGCGCCAGCAGCCCGTCAGCGGGAGGTCGTGAGCAGTTCTTC.

As regards this clone: One end of the junction fails to match germline, which may point to a read error. V gene TRBV28 combines with J gene TRBJ1-1; D gene ambiguous. CDR1 is MDHEN, CDR2 SYDVKM, per germline. The CDR3 covers 13 residues. CDR3 protein: CASSLSMRSEASF. The CDR3 DNA reads TGTGCCAGCAGTTTATCGATGAGGAGTGAAGCTTCCTTT.

For this clone: The junction shows a germline mismatch at one end, possibly a read error. The chain recombines TRBV7-9 with TRBJ2-1, with 7 bases that match TRBD2. This CDR3 has 17 residues. Germline CDR1 and CDR2: SEHNR and FQNEAQ (reference sequence). The CDR3 protein is CSSSYRVGEGTYNEQFF. The CDR3 nucleotides read TGTTCCAGCAGCTATAGGGTTGGGGAGGGTACCTACAATGAGCAGTTCTTC.

This clone was counted a few times. The gene calls are TRBV6-5 and TRBJ1-1, with 7 bases lining up with TRBD1. Germline V gene sequence: CDR1 MNHEY, CDR2 SVGAGI. The CDR3 runs to 15 residues. The trim removed 5 bases at V and 0 bases at J, leaving 6 bases unmatched. The CDR3, as DNA: TGTGCCAGCAGTCCGGGACAGAGGATGAACACTGAAGCTTTCTTT. This encodes CASSPGQRMNTEAFF.

This chain connects TRBV10-3 to TRBJ2-1, with D possibly TRBD2 on 5 matching bases. V was pared by 4 bases and J by 0 bases, with 10 bases between. CDR3 size: 15 residues. The germline CDR1 and CDR2 sequences are ENHRY and SYGVKD. The CDR3 DNA reads TGTGCCATCAGTGGCAGCGGTAGCTCCTACAATGAGCAGTTCTTC. Translated, it gives CAISGSGSSYNEQFF.

Details on this clone: One end of the junction varies from germline; a read error may be responsible. The J gene is TRBJ1-2, the V gene TRBV6-5; 7 nucleotides agree with TRBD1. From germline, CDR1 is MNHEY and CDR2 SVGAGI. The CDR3 sequence is 14 residues long. CDR3 bases: TGTGCCAGCAGTCGGGACAGCACTAACTATGGCCACACCTTC. It encodes CASSRDSTNYGHTF.

Turning to this clone: One end of the junction does not line up with germline, which may come from a read error. The chain couples TRBV18 to TRBJ2-1; maybe TRBD2 (7 bases). The CDR3 covers 12 residues. Germline V gives CDR1 KGHSH, CDR2 LQKENI. CDR3 in DNA: TGTGCCAGCTCACCATCTACAGGGAGGGTGGTCTTC. Its protein product is CASSPSTGRVVF.

The chain combines TRBV10-3 with TRBJ2-1; 10 nucleotides agree with TRBD2. Trimming at V came to 7 bases and at J to 6 bases, leaving 6 bases not matched to a gene. The CDR3 has 14 residues. Per germline, CDR1 ENHRY and CDR2 SYGVKD. CDR3 DNA sequence: TGTGCCATCAACGACCCTAGCGGGAGCAATGAGCAGTTCTTC. It translates to CAINDPSGSNEQFF.

This rearrangement joins TRBV6-4 to TRBJ2-1; TRBD2 matches 11 bases. Germline assignment: CDR1 MRHNA and CDR2 SNTAGT. This CDR3 spans 15 amino acids. V lost 6 bases, J lost 0 bases, and 1 base stayed unmatched. The CDR3 protein is CASSTSGSSYNEQFF. The CDR3 DNA reads as TGTGCCAGCAGCACTAGCGGGAGCTCCTACAATGAGCAGTTCTTC.

The rearrangement links TRBV6-4 to TRBJ2-1; 7 nucleotides agree with TRBD2. The CDR3 loop spans 16 amino acids. The J segment lost 2 bases and the V segment lost 5 bases, leaving 9 bases of the junction unmatched. Germline V gives CDR1 MRHNA, CDR2 SNTAGT. CDR3 protein: CASSRLARCPYNEQFF. CDR3 bases: TGTGCCAGCAGTCGACTAGCCCGATGTCCCTACAATGAGCAGTTCTTC.

In its sample, this clone was seen a few times. The gene calls are TRBV20-1 and TRBJ1-1; 7 bases map to TRBD1. The length of the CDR3 is 11 residues. From germline, CDR1 is DFQATT and CDR2 SNEGSKA (reference sequence). The CDR3 nucleotides are TGCAGAGGGGGCGCGGGCACTGAAGCTTTCTTT. This encodes CRGGAGTEAFF.

This clone came up a few times. The chain employs TRBV6-5 and TRBJ1-2, with TRBD1 matching 7 bases. The CDR3 has 15 residues. CDR1 is MNHEY, CDR2 SVGAGI, per germline. Losses at the gene ends were 7 bases for V and 1 base for J; bases not matched to a gene: 9. The CDR3: CASTLTGRINYGYTF. The CDR3 DNA sequence: TGTGCCAGCACCCTGACAGGGAGGATTAACTATGGCTACACCTTC.

The genes are TRBV5-6 and TRBJ1-3, with D tentatively TRBD1 (5 bases). Germline values: CDR1 SGHDT, CDR2 YYEEEE. The CDR3 totals 12 residues. Trimming left V 2 bases short and J 7 bases short, with 7 bases between. For the CDR3, the DNA is TGTGCCAGCAGCTTTCGGGGGAACACCATATATTTT. Protein product: CASSFRGNTIYF.

The chain joins TRBV19 to TRBJ1-5, with a weak D call TRBD1 (5 bases). V dropped 3 bases and J dropped 4 bases, with 13 bases sitting between them. Germline V CDR1 and CDR2: LNHDA, SQIVND (reference sequence). CDR3 length equals 15 residues. DNA of the CDR3: TGTGCCAGTAGTATCGGGGGGGAGTTAAATCAGCCCCAGCATTTT. Residues: CASSIGGELNQPQHF.